This T cell receptor beta chain was sequenced during a study of beta chain features in type 1 diabetes (dated by TCRdb to the late 2010s). In the study overall: No differences in mean age, gender distribution, total cell number or subset yield were found between patients and healthy donors. Across all samples, fewer than 110,000,000 sorted cells were examined, and cell number per subset correlated strongly with RNA yield. The study compared TCRB repertoires of sorted circulating CD4+ T cell subsets between recently diagnosed type 1 diabetes patients and matched healthy donors. Regulatory and stem cell-like memory subsets were obtained from only 8 patients and about eight healthy donors, while naive and central memory subsets were obtained from all 30 or so donors.

On this clone itself: No cognate antigen has been identified for it. No much larger clone is present one base from it, and per-base qualities are unavailable.

From each donor, a single peripheral blood sample of about 110 mL on average was drawn into heparinised tubes. A BD FACSAria II and a panel including CD45RO, CCR7, CD25, CD127, CD95 and CD27 were used to sort naive, central memory, regulatory and stem cell-like memory CD4+ T cells. All sorted populations exceeded 98% purity. PBMCs were separated immediately by Lymphoprep density gradient centrifugation and were stained directly, without being cultured. So that batch effects would be minimized, each experiment stained and sorted samples in pairs, pairing one healthy donor with one patient. General findings and caveats noted by the study authors: A moderate but significant shortening of TCRB CDR3 length was observed in type 1 diabetes patients in all four CD4+ subsets. Sequencing cDNA rather than genomic DNA could over-represent highly expressing activated cells, although activation and CD3 levels did not differ between groups. Because the HLA sub-analyses included only small numbers of individuals, any influence of HLA type on TCRB rearrangement was left unresolved. PCR may preferentially amplify shorter templates, but because patient and control samples were amplified and corrected together, any resulting skew would affect both groups equally. Naive, central memory and regulatory TCRB repertoires appeared more similar among patients than among healthy donors. Fewer insertions and more nucleotide deletions at VDJ recombination sites were observed in patients with type 1 diabetes, implying thymic rearrangement abnormalities.

Including cysteine and phenylalanine, the CDR3 has 17 amino acids. The sequence is cut down to CDR3 DNA, 51 bases in frame from base 1. Germline trimming amounts to 6 bases on V and 7 bases on J, with 16 as the count of junction bases outside the gene matches. In the germline V gene, CDR1 corresponds to MDHEN and CDR2 to SYDVKM. All of the isolated RNA was reverse transcribed with the High Capacity cDNA Reverse Transcription Kit, so expressed TCRB transcripts were sequenced. Naive, central memory and regulatory T cell samples underwent deep immunoSEQ sequencing, averaging roughly 3.5 million total reads per sample. After sorted cells were lysed in RLT buffer, RNA was extracted with DNase-treated RNeasy Micro or Mini kits, with the choice depending on cell number. Each cell subset was processed on its own to prevent cross-contamination, while patient and healthy donor samples were processed together. The immunoSEQ multiplex PCR was used to amplify TCRB sequences from cDNA, generating 87-bp fragments that spanned the CDR3 region. Amplicons were sequenced on the Illumina HiSeq platform. Processing in the source paper ran as follows. Synthetic template baselines were used to correct PCR bias computationally, reads within Hamming distance 2 were collapsed together, and singletons that could not be merged were discarded. Reads were aligned against IMGT so that V, D and J genes, CDR3 length and insertions or deletions at six rearrangement sites could be assigned. Clonotype counts were normalized to sorted cell number within each subset before computing true diversity and Gini coefficients with the tcR R package. The overlap coefficient, calculated on TCRB nucleotide sequences, was used to measure repertoire sharing. TCRdb retrieved this table from immuneACCESS and kept in-frame rearrangements only. Not all clones are present; in checked studies, unresolved V genes account for under half, and no reason is known for the remainder. That table gives V, J and clone size, and the DNA gave D and trimming. The table for this sample lists about 150,000 clones; roughly 8.1% of them were counted only once. Of the sample, 0.55% to 0.65% is held by the ten largest clones.

Recombination connected TRBV28 to TRBJ2-1; TRBD2 lines up with 9 middle nucleotides. The sample comprised central memory CD4+ T cells from blood. This receptor was identified in a man younger than 35 in good health. The DNA sequence reads TGTGCCAGCAGCCCATCTTTGGGGGCTAGCGGGAAGAATGAGCAGTTCTTC. Its product reads: CASSPSLGASGKNEQFF.